The text below deals with one TCR beta chain. This specimen comes from a study of cytomegalovirus exposure and HLA in healthy donors. PCR employed 60 Vbeta and 13 Jbeta primers. Generated by immunoSEQ multiplex PCR, the TCRdb table keeps only in-frame clones and is missing some. The sample yields some 200,000 clones, approximately 80% seen once. The sequencing input was PBMCs. The TCR comes from a woman aged 40 to 55 in good health and CMV-seronegative.

The CDR3 is CASTQGTGAFF. The CDR3 coding sequence is TGTGCCAGCACCCAGGGGACCGGGGCTTTCTTT. The chain couples TRBV2 to TRBJ1-1; weak D call: TRBD1 (6 bases). The length of the CDR3 is 11 residues. Deletions cut 7 bases from V and 11 bases from J, with 14 bases between. From germline, CDR1 is SNHLY and CDR2 FYNNEI.